The 2 T cell receptor beta chains below all came from one sample that was sequenced in a study of shared clonotypes between healthy human individuals. Clones were read by immunoSEQ multiplex PCR, and TCRdb kept only the in-frame ones, dropping some. This table has over 2 million clones, roughly 94% appearing once. The sequenced sample was naive CD4+ T cells sorted from blood. Specified subset: CD45RA+ positively selected. Every receptor here comes from a man between 18 and 35 years old in good health.

J is TRBJ2-7 and V is TRBV10-1, with 9 nucleotides matching TRBD1. The CDR3 totals 16 residues. Unmatched junction bases numbered 14, after V lost 8 bases and J lost 3 bases. Per germline, CDR1 WNHNN and CDR2 SYGVQD (reference sequence). This CDR3 reads CASRDRERKKGYEQYF. DNA for the CDR3: TGCGCCAGCCGGGACAGGGAGAGAAAGAAGGGCTACGAGCAGTACTTC.

The V and J genes are TRBV5-8 and TRBJ2-7, with TRBD2 matching over 7 bases. V dropped 1 base and J dropped 12; count of bases not matched to a gene: 7. The CDR3 has 12 amino acids. From germline, CDR1 is SGHTS and CDR2 YDEGEE. CDR3 sequence reads: CASSLSMTGGYF. CDR3 DNA: TGTGCCAGCAGCTTGTCAATGACGGGAGGGTACTTC.